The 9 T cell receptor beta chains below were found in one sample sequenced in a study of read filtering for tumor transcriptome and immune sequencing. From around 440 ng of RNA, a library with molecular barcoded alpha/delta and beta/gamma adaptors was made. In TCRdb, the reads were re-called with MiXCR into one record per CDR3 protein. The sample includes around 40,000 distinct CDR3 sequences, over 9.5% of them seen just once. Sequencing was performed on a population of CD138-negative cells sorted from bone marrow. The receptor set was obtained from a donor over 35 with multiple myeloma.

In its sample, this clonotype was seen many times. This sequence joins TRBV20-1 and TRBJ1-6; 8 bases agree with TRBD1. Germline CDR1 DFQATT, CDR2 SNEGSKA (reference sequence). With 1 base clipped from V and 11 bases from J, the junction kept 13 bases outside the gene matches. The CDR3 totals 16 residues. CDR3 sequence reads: CSARVGTGRALTPLHF. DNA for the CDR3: TGCAGTGCTAGAGTGGGGACAGGTCGTGCCCTGACACCCCTCCACTTT.

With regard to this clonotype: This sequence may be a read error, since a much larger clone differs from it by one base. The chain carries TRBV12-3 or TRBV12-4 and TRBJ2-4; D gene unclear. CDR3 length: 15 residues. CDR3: CASSFAGIAKNILYF. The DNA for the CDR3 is TGTGCCAGCAGTTTTGCCGGTATAGCCAAAAACATTCTGTACTTC.

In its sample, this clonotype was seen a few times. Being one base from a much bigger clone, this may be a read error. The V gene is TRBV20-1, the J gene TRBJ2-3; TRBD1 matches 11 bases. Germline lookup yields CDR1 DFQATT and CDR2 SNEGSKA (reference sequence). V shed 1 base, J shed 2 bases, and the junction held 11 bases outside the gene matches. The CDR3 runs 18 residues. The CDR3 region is CSARAGTGGVSITDTQYF. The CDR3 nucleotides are TGCAGTGCTAGAGCTGGGACAGGGGGGGTGTCGATCACAGATACGCAGTATTTT.

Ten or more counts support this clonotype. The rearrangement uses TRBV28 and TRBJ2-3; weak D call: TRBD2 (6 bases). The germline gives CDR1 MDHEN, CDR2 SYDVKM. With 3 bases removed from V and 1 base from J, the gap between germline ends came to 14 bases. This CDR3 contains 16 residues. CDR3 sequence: CASSLAGSQGTDTQYF. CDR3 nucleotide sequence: TGTGCCAGCAGTTTGGCGGGGTCGCAGGGCACAGATACGCAGTATTTT.

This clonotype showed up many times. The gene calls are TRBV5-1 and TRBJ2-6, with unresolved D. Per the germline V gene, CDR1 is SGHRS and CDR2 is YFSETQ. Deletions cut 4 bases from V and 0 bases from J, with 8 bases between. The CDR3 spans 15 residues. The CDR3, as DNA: TGCGCCAGCAGCCCCACAGCCTCTGGGGCCAACGTCCTGACTTTC. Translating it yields CASSPTASGANVLTF.

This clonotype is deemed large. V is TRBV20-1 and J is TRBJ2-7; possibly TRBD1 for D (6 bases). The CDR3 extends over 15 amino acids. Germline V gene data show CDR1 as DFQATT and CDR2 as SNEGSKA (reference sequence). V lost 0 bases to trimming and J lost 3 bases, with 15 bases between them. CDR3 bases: TGCAGTGCTAGAGATCGAGAGGACAGCCTCTACGAGCAGTACTTC. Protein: CSARDREDSLYEQYF.

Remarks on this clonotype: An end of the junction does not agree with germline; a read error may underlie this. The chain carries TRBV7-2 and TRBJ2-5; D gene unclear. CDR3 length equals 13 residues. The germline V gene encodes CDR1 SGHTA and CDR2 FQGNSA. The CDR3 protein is CASSPIRAETLYF. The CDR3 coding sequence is TGTGCCAGCAGCCCTATAAGGGCAGAGACCCTGTACTTC.

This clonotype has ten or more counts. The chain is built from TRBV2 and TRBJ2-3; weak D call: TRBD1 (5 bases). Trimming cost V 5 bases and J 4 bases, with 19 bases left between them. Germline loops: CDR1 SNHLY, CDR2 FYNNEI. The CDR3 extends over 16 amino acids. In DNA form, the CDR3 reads TGTGCCAGCAGTAAGGGGCCCCCCGGTAGTTCAGATACGCAGTATTTT. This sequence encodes CASSKGPPGSSDTQYF. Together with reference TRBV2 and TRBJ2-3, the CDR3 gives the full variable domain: EPEVTQTPSHQVTQMGQEVILRCVPISNHLYFYWYRQILGQKVEFLVSFYNNEISEKSEIFDDQFSVERPDGSNFTLKIRSTKLEDSAMYFCASSKGPPGSSDTQYFGPGTRLTVL.

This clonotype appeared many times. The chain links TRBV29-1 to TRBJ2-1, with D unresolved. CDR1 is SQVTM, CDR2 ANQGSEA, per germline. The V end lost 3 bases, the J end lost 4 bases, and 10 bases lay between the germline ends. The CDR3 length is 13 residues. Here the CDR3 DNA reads TGCAGCGTTGATACGCGCAGTTACAATGAGCAGTTCTTC. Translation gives CSVDTRSYNEQFF.